This T cell receptor beta chain was found in a study of CD8 T cells in ankylosing spondylitis (dated 2017 in TCRdb). Regarding the study in general: To find TCR variants linked to disease, the study profiled T cell receptor beta repertoires in ankylosing spondylitis patients and healthy donors. The whole study cohort included some 100 healthy donors and over 20 ankylosing spondylitis patients. Peripheral blood samples were taken, and synovial fluid was additionally collected from ankylosing spondylitis patients.

Notes on this clonotype: Its antigen remains undetermined. No per-base quality is available; no much larger clone lies one base away.

CDR1 LNHDA and CDR2 SQIVND are derived from the germline V gene (reference sequence). Counted from cysteine to phenylalanine, this CDR3 has 14 amino acids. Only the CDR3 part of the read is kept: 42 bases, read in frame from the first base. At the junction V is shortened by 6 bases and J by 6 bases, with 14 bases in between. Sequencing was carried out with an Illumina HiSeq 2500. Quantitative 5'-RACE with molecular barcodes was used to prepare TCR beta libraries. From the authors' description of their analysis: A new computational method, built on a probabilistic model of VDJ rearrangement, was used to identify disease-linked TCR variants. TCRdb reanalyzed the raw reads on its own, using fastp at Q25 for trimming and MiXCR for clone calling, and kept in-frame beta chains. Identical CDR3 proteins give one entry, which carries the most common genes and DNA. TCRdb's processing, not the authors' own work, is the source of the V and J calls. For this sample the table gives a few hundred thousand distinct CDR3 sequences, of which roughly 15% were detected only once. The ten largest clones take up 1% of the sample.

Overall study results and their limits: A TCR beta motif of about 8 highly homologous amino acid variants appeared characteristic of blood from ankylosing spondylitis patients. The disease-linked clones were reported to be significantly enriched in matched synovial fluid samples from ankylosing spondylitis patients. Some of the motif variants had been reported before in the synovial fluid and blood of reactive arthritis patients, a finding that suggests common disease-initiation mechanisms. A CD8+ phenotype was shown by the disease-linked clones, which were found at relatively low frequencies in peripheral blood.

The sequenced material came from blood, either unsorted or a sorted T cell fraction (not recorded which). Recombination connected TRBV19 to TRBJ2-2; no D gene call is confident. This receptor was obtained from a male donor with ankylosing spondylitis. Here is the DNA: TGTGCCAGTAGACACTCCCCCTCGGCCGGGGAGCTGTTTTTT. Its translation is CASRHSPSAGELFF.